The sample holds a few counts of the clone carrying this TCR beta chain. The CDR3 runs to 14 residues. V dropped 6 bases and J dropped 2 bases, with 14 bases sitting between them. Germline V gene lookup returns CDR1 LNHDA and CDR2 SQIVND (reference sequence). This specimen comes from a study of blood T cell repertoires in COVID-19. Study details: The United States, Italy and Spain provided the acute and convalescent COVID-19 samples.

Data came from immunoSEQ multiplex PCR; TCRdb stores just in-frame clones and leaves some out. This sample carries some 220,000 clones, 86% of them seen once, and the ten largest clones take over 3%. Participant age was roughly 18 to 95 years, and participants resided in 20 to 30 US areas. The chain couples TRBV19 to TRBJ2-7; the D is unclear. The sequence was obtained from a woman aged 40 to 49 with acute COVID-19. Sequenced sample: PBMCs or T cells enriched from blood (not recorded which). The CDR3 reads CASSPESPTYEQYF. CDR3 sequence (DNA): TGTGCCAGTAGCCCGGAGAGTCCGACCTACGAGCAGTACTTC.